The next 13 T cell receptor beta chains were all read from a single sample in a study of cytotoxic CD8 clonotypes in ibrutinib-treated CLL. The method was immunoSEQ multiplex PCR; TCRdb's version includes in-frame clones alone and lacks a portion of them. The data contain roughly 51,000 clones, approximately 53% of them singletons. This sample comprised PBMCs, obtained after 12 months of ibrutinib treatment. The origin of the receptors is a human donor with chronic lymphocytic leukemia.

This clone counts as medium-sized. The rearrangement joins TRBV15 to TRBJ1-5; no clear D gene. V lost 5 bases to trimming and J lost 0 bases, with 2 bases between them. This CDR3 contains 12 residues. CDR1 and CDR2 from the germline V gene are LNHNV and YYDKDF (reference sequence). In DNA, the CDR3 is TGTGCCACCAGCGTTAGCAATCAGCCCCAGCATTTT. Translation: CATSVSNQPQHF.

The CDR3 protein is CASSFTSGDTQYF. Here the CDR3 DNA reads TGTGCCAGCAGCTTTACTAGCGGCGATACGCAGTATTTT. The chain joins TRBV9 to TRBJ2-3, with 8 positions matching TRBD2. This CDR3 is 13 amino acids long. V was pared by 4 bases and J by 6 bases, with 4 bases of the junction left unmatched. Germline lookup yields CDR1 SGDLS and CDR2 YYNGEE.

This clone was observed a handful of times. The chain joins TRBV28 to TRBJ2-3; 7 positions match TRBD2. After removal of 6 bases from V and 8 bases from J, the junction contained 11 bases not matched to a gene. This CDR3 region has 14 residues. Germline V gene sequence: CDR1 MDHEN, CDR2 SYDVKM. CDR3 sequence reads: CASSERGSGTTQYF. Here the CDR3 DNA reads TGTGCCAGCAGCGAGAGAGGCAGCGGGACTACGCAGTATTTT.

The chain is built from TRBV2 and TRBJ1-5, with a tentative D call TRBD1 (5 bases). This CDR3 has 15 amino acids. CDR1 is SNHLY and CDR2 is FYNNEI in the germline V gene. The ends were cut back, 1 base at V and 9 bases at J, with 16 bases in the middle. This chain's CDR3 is CASSEGIQGVRPQHF. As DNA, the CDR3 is TGTGCCAGCAGTGAAGGTATTCAGGGAGTTCGGCCCCAGCATTTT.

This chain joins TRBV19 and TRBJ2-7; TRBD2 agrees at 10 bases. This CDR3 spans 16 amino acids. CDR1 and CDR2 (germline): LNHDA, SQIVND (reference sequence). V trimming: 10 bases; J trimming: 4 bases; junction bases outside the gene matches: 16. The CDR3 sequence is CATSQTPGLASYEQYF. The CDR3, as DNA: TGTGCCACCAGCCAAACACCGGGACTAGCGAGTTACGAGCAGTACTTC. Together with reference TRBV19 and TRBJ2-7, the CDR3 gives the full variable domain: DGGITQSPKYLFRKEGQNVTLSCEQNLNHDAMYWYRQDPGQGLRLIYYSQIVNDFQKGDIAEGYSVSREKKESFPLTVTSAQKNPTAFYLCATSQTPGLASYEQYFGPGTRLTVT.

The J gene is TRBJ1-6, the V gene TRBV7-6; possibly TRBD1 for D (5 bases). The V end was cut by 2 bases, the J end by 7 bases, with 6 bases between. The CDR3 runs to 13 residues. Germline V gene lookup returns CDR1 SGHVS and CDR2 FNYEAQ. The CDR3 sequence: CASSLQGNSPLHF. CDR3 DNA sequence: TGTGCCAGCAGCTTACAGGGCAATTCACCCCTCCACTTT.

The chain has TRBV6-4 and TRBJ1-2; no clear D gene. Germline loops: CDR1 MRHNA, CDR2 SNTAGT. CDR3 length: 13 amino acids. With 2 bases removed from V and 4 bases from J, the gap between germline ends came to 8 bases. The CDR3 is CASSDDILYGYTF. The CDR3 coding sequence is TGTGCCAGCAGTGACGACATCCTCTATGGCTACACCTTC.

The chain's CDR3 is CAWRESPVGEKLFF. The CDR3 DNA follows: TGTGCCTGGAGGGAATCGCCAGTGGGTGAAAAACTGTTTTTT. The gene calls are TRBV30 and TRBJ1-4; D is undetermined. Looked up from germline, CDR1 is GTSNPN and CDR2 is SVGIG (reference sequence). This CDR3 region has 14 residues. V shed 3 bases and J shed 7 bases, with 15 bases lying between them.

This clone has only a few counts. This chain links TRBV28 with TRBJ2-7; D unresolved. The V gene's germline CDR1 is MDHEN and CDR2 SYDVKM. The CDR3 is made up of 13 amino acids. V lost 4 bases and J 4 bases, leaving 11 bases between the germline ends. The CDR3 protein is CASSSASRYEQYF. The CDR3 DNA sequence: TGTGCCAGCAGTTCGGCTAGTCGGTACGAGCAGTACTTC.

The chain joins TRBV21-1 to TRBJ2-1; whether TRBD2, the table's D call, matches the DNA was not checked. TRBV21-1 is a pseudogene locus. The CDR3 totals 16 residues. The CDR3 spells CASSSRGSGSLNEQFF. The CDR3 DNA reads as TGTGCCAGCAGCTCCAGGGGTAGCGGGAGCCTTAATGAGCAGTTCTTC.

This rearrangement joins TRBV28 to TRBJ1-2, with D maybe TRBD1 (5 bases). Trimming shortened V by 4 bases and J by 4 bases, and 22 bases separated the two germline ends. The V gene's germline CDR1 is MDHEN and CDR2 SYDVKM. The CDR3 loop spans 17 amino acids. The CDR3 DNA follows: TGTGCCAGCAGTTCTCCCCTCTTTAAGGGGTCGATCTATGGCTACACCTTC. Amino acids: CASSSPLFKGSIYGYTF.

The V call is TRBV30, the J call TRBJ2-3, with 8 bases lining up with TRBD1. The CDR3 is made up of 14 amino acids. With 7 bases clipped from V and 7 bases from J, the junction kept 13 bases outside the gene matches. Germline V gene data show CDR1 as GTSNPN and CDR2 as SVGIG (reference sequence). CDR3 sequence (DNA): TGTGCCTCGACGCAGGGGGCGGGCCTGAATACGCAGTATTTT. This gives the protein CASTQGAGLNTQYF.

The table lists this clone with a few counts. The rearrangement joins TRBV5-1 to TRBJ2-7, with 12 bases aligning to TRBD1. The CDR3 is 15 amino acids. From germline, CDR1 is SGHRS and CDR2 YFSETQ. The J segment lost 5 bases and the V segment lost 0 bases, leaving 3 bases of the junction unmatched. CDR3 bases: TGCGCCAGCAGCTTGGAGGGACAGGGGGCGAACGAGCAGTACTTC. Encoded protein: CASSLEGQGANEQYF.